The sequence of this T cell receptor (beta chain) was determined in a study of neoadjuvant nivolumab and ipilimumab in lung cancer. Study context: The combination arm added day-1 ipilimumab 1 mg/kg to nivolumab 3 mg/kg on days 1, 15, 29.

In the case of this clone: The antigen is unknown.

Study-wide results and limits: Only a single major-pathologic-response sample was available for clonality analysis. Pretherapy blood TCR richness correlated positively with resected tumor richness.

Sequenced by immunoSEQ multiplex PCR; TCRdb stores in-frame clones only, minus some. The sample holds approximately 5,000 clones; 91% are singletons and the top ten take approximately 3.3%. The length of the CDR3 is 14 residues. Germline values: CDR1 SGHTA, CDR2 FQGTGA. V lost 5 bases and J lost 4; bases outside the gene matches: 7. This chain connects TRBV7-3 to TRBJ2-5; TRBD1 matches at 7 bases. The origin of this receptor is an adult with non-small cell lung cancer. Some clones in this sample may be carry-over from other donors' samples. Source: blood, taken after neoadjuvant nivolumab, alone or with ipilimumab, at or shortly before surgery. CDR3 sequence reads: CASSPRQGSETQYF. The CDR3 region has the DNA TGTGCCAGCAGCCCAAGACAGGGTTCAGAGACCCAGTACTTC.